This T cell receptor beta chain was sequenced during a study of blood T cell repertoires in COVID-19. Study summary: The origin of the acute and convalescent COVID-19 samples was the United States, Italy and Spain. Sources were T cells, B-cell-depleted T cells, or PBMCs; the material itself was cDNA or gDNA.

Germline V gives CDR1 MDHEN, CDR2 SYDVKM. Trimming removed 9 bases at V and 1 base at J, with 17 bases between. This CDR3 region has 15 residues. As processed by the authors: Estimation of nucleated cell counts was performed using reference gene primer amplification. Clones were sequenced by immunoSEQ multiplex PCR, and TCRdb holds only the in-frame ones, with some missing. D and trimming were read from the DNA, whereas the V and J calls and clone size are those reported in that table. The table has 100,000 to 150,000 clones, approximately 88% seen once. This TCR derives from a man aged 70-80 years with active COVID-19. The chain carries TRBV28 and TRBJ2-3; D is unresolved. Sequencing input: peripheral blood. The CDR3 sequence is CASPPSERRTDTQYF. As DNA, the CDR3 is TGTGCCAGTCCCCCCAGCGAGCGTCGCACAGATACGCAGTATTTT.